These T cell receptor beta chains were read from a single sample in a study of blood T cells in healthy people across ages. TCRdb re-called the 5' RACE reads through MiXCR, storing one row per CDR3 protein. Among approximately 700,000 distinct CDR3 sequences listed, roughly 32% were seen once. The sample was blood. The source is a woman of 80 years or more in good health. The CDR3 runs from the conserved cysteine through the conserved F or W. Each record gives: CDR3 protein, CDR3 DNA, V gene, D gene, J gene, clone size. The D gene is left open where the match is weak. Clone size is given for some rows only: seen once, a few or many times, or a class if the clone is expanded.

CDR3: CASRAGTGRRGYTF; DNA: TGTGCCAGCAGAGCCGGGACAGGGCGGCGTGGCTACACCTTC; V: TRBV25-1; D: TRBD1; J: TRBJ1-2; size: many
CDR3: CASSLILAAPGETQYF; DNA: TGTGCCAGCAGTTTAATCCTAGCCGCCCCGGGAGAGACCCAGTACTTC; V: TRBV12-3/TRBV12-4; D: -; J: TRBJ2-5; size: many
CDR3: CASSPYPPNEGYQETQYF; DNA: TGCGCCAGCAGTCCCTATCCACCGAACGAGGGATACCAAGAGACCCAGTACTTC; V: TRBV4-1; D: -; J: TRBJ2-5; size: many
CDR3: CASSFSGAGENSPLHF; DNA: TGTGCCAGCAGCTTCTCCGGGGCAGGGGAAAATTCACCCCTCCACTTT; V: TRBV7-2; D: -; J: TRBJ1-6; size: many
CDR3: CASSLVSSSSYNEQFF; DNA: TGCGCCAGCAGCTTGGTGTCCTCGAGCTCCTACAATGAGCAGTTCTTC; V: TRBV5-1; D: -; J: TRBJ2-1; size: many
CDR3: CSVRGSWGTDTQYF; DNA: TGCAGCGTCCGGGGGAGTTGGGGCACAGATACGCAGTATTTT; V: TRBV29-1; D: -; J: TRBJ2-3; size: -
CDR3: CASSGNGGLNTEAFF; DNA: TGTGCCAGCAGCGGGAACGGGGGACTGAACACTGAAGCTTTCTTT; V: TRBV5-4; D: -; J: TRBJ1-1; size: -
CDR3: CASSLPGGAGGYTF; DNA: TGTGCCAGCAGCCTCCCCGGGGGGGCGGGGGGCTACACCTTC; V: TRBV11-2; D: -; J: TRBJ1-2; size: few
CDR3: CASSKGAGRAGKTGYEQYF; DNA: TGTGCCAGCAGCAAAGGGGCAGGTCGAGCGGGCAAGACAGGCTACGAGCAGTACTTC; V: TRBV27; D: -; J: TRBJ2-7; size: many
CDR3: CATSRGANSIQQYF; DNA: TGTGCCACCAGCAGAGGGGCAAACTCTATTCAGCAGTACTTC; V: TRBV15; D: -; J: TRBJ2-7; size: many
CDR3: CSASGLAGVTYNEQFF; DNA: TGCAGTGCTAGCGGACTAGCGGGAGTCACCTACAATGAGCAGTTCTTC; V: TRBV20-1; D: TRBD2; J: TRBJ2-1; size: -
CDR3: CASSFFGGPGNEQFF; DNA: TGTGCCAGCAGCTTTTTCGGGGGCCCGGGCAATGAGCAGTTCTTC; V: TRBV7-2; D: -; J: TRBJ2-1; size: many
CDR3: CASSQAGQGAGETQYF; DNA: TGTGCCAGCAGCCAAGCGGGACAGGGGGCAGGGGAGACCCAGTACTTC; V: TRBV3-1; D: TRBD1; J: TRBJ2-5; size: many
CDR3: CASSYGGQNQPQHF; DNA: TGTGCCAGCAGTTACGGAGGGCAGAATCAGCCCCAGCATTTT; V: TRBV6-5; D: -; J: TRBJ1-5; size: many
CDR3: CASSAGPGLPARTGELFF; DNA: TGCGCCAGCAGCGCCGGACCGGGACTTCCCGCGAGGACCGGGGAGCTGTTTTTT; V: TRBV5-1; D: -; J: TRBJ2-2; size: -
CDR3: CSARDRGMNTEAFF; DNA: TGCAGTGCTAGAGATCGGGGAATGAACACTGAAGCTTTCTTT; V: TRBV20-1; D: -; J: TRBJ1-1; size: -
CDR3: CASSLITTGQGATPSSYEQYF; DNA: TGTGCCAGCAGTCTAATAACTACTGGACAGGGGGCTACGCCTAGCTCCTACGAGCAGTACTTC; V: TRBV12-3/TRBV12-4; D: TRBD1; J: TRBJ2-7; size: many
CDR3: CASSLALDSGANVLTF; DNA: TGTGCCAGCAGCTTAGCGCTGGACTCTGGGGCCAACGTCCTGACTTTC; V: TRBV7-9; D: -; J: TRBJ2-6; size: -
CDR3: CASSKERNQQYF; DNA: TGTGCCAGCAGCAAAGAGAGGAATCAGCAGTACTTC; V: TRBV11-2; D: -; J: TRBJ2-7; size: -
CDR3: CSVEAADSFNYGYTF; DNA: TGCAGCGTTGAAGCCGCCGACAGCTTTAACTATGGCTACACCTTC; V: TRBV29-1; D: -; J: TRBJ1-2; size: many
CDR3: CASRETGFYNEQFF; DNA: TGTGCCAGCAGGGAGACAGGGTTTTACAATGAGCAGTTCTTC; V: TRBV6-5; D: TRBD1; J: TRBJ2-1; size: many
CDR3: CASSLSTGLTEAFF; DNA: TGCGCCAGCAGCTTGAGTACAGGACTGACTGAAGCTTTCTTT; V: TRBV5-1; D: -; J: TRBJ1-1; size: -
CDR3: CSAAQPWQLQETQYF; DNA: TGCAGTGCTGCCCAACCATGGCAGCTTCAAGAGACCCAGTACTTC; V: TRBV20-1; D: -; J: TRBJ2-5; size: many
CDR3: CASSQLIPGQGSTDTQYF; DNA: TGTGCCAGCAGCCAACTTATTCCGGGACAGGGATCTACAGATACGCAGTATTTT; V: TRBV4-2; D: TRBD1; J: TRBJ2-3; size: many
CDR3: CSARVGSSYNEQFF; DNA: TGCAGTGCTAGAGTTGGCAGCTCCTACAATGAGCAGTTCTTC; V: TRBV20-1; D: -; J: TRBJ2-1; size: many
CDR3: CASSGSPVSSSYNEQFF; DNA: TGTGCCAGCAGTGGGTCGCCAGTCTCAAGCTCCTACAATGAGCAGTTCTTC; V: TRBV6-1; D: -; J: TRBJ2-1; size: -
CDR3: CASSPVIAGDVETQYF; DNA: TGTGCCAGCAGCCCGGTAATAGCGGGCGATGTAGAGACCCAGTACTTC; V: TRBV3-1; D: TRBD2; J: TRBJ2-5; size: many
CDR3: CARSSDFDRVGHGYTF; DNA: TGTGCCCGCAGTTCCGACTTTGACAGGGTGGGACATGGCTACACCTTC; V: TRBV2; D: TRBD1; J: TRBJ1-2; size: -
CDR3: CASMSQTVPYYGQYF; DNA: TGTGCCAGCATGTCCCAGACAGTCCCTTACTACGGGCAGTACTTC; V: TRBV28; D: -; J: TRBJ2-5; size: -
CDR3: CAWRDGNTEAFF; DNA: TGTGCCTGGAGGGACGGGAACACTGAAGCTTTCTTT; V: TRBV30; D: -; J: TRBJ1-1; size: many
CDR3: CASSPRTGGVTGELFF; DNA: TGTGCCAGCAGTCCTCGGACAGGTGGAGTTACCGGGGAGCTGTTTTTT; V: TRBV2; D: TRBD1; J: TRBJ2-2; size: -
CDR3: CASSPGPRNDNEQFF; DNA: TGTGCCAGCAGTCCAGGACCCCGAAATGACAATGAGCAGTTCTTC; V: TRBV28; D: -; J: TRBJ2-1; size: many
CDR3: CASSPLSSKGEQYF; DNA: TGTGCCAGCAGTCCGCTATCGTCGAAAGGCGAGCAGTACTTC; V: TRBV6-6; D: -; J: TRBJ2-7; size: many
CDR3: CASSLSVYEQYF; DNA: TGTGCCAGCAGCTTGTCTGTCTACGAGCAGTACTTC; V: TRBV7-2; D: -; J: TRBJ2-7; size: many
CDR3: CSAPSVMDRGPDTQYF; DNA: TGCAGTGCTCCCTCCGTTATGGACAGGGGCCCAGATACGCAGTATTTT; V: TRBV20-1; D: TRBD1; J: TRBJ2-3; size: many
CDR3: CASSESSGSSYEQYF; DNA: TGCGCCAGCAGTGAGTCGAGCGGGAGCTCCTACGAGCAGTACTTC; V: TRBV10-2; D: TRBD2; J: TRBJ2-7; size: once
CDR3: CASSLASSGVRNEQFF; DNA: TGTGCCAGCAGCTTAGCGTCTAGCGGGGTCCGAAATGAGCAGTTCTTC; V: TRBV7-2; D: TRBD2; J: TRBJ2-1; size: many
CDR3: CASSLFPLETGLADTQYF; DNA: TGTGCCAGCAGCTTATTCCCACTAGAGACAGGGCTGGCAGATACGCAGTATTTT; V: TRBV11-2; D: TRBD1; J: TRBJ2-3; size: -
CDR3: CASSDPGQWNYGYTF; DNA: TGTGCCAGCAGCGACCCGGGACAGTGGAACTATGGCTACACCTTC; V: TRBV7-2; D: TRBD1; J: TRBJ1-2; size: many
CDR3: CSARAEGYTF; DNA: TGCAGTGCTAGGGCGGAGGGCTACACCTTC; V: TRBV20-1; D: -; J: TRBJ1-2; size: -
CDR3: CSAAVGGDYNEQFF; DNA: TGCAGCGCCGCGGTAGGGGGGGACTACAATGAGCAGTTCTTC; V: TRBV29-1; D: -; J: TRBJ2-1; size: -
CDR3: CASSPFRPGTGTNTEAFF; DNA: TGTGCCAGCTCACCCTTTCGTCCCGGGACAGGTACGAACACTGAAGCTTTCTTT; V: TRBV18; D: TRBD1; J: TRBJ1-1; size: -
CDR3: CASSEGIVREKLFF; DNA: TGTGCCAGCAGTGAGGGAATAGTAAGAGAAAAACTGTTTTTT; V: TRBV2; D: -; J: TRBJ1-4; size: many
CDR3: CASSAQGTPPNEQYF; DNA: TGTGCCAGCAGTGCTCAGGGAACCCCCCCTAACGAGCAGTACTTC; V: TRBV7-8; D: -; J: TRBJ2-7; size: many
CDR3: CASSLSVRTLNYGYTF; DNA: TGTGCCAGCAGTTTATCTGTCCGTACCCTTAACTATGGCTACACCTTC; V: TRBV12-3/TRBV12-4; D: -; J: TRBJ1-2; size: many
CDR3: CASSQTDRLANEKLFF; DNA: TGCGCCAGCAGCCAGACGGACAGGCTGGCTAATGAAAAACTGTTTTTT; V: TRBV4-3; D: TRBD1; J: TRBJ1-4; size: many
CDR3: CASSLVRESTDTQYF; DNA: TGCGCCAGCAGCTTGGTTCGGGAGAGCACAGATACGCAGTATTTT; V: TRBV5-1; D: -; J: TRBJ2-3; size: -
CDR3: CASSLGTVSSYNSPLHF; DNA: TGCGCCAGCAGCTTGGGGACAGTGAGCTCCTATAATTCACCCCTCCACTTT; V: TRBV5-1; D: -; J: TRBJ1-6; size: many
CDR3: CASSSGRASADAQYF; DNA: TGTGCCAGCAGTTCTGGACGAGCGAGCGCAGATGCGCAGTATTTT; V: TRBV12-3/TRBV12-4; D: -; J: TRBJ2-3; size: -